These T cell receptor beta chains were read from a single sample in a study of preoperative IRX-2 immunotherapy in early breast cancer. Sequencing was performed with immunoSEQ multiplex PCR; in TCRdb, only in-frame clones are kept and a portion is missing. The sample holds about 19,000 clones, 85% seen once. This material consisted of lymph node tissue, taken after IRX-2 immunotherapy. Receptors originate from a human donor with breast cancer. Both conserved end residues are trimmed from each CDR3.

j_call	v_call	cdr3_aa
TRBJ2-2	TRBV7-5	ASTETGNTGELF
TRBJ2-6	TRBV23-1	ASSEDGKMTSGANVLT
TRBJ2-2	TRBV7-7	ARSLLTVSTEELF
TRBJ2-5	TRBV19	ASSIGQETQY
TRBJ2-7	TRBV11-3	ASSPPWGQSNTYEQY
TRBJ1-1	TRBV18	ASSPGTFEGTEAF
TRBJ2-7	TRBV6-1	ASSEAFGDRGYEQY
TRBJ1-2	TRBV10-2	ATRDRKDYGYT
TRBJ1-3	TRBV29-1	SVESGVSSGNTIY
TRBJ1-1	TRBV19	ATSKKTGALYTEAF
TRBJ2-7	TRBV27	ASSRTKSGAGLGGEQY
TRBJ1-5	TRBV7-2	ASSLVDRGYQPQH
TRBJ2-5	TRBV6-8	ASSYRPLPETQY
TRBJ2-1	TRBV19	ASSPKGGAGVSSYNEQF
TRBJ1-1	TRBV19	ASSIKSRGTEAF
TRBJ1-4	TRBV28	ASTGGGEEKLF
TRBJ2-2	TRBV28	ASSYRGRTGELF
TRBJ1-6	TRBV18	ASSPTGTATYNSPLH
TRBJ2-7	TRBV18	ASSPTSDSYEQY
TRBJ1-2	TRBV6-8	ASSPFRGDYGYT
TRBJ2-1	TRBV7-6	ASSMQGSAYNEQF
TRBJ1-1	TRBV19	ASSPGHLTLTMNTEAF
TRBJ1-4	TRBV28	ASSPGQGWEKLF
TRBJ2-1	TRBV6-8	ASSYVRREGPEQF
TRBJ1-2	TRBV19	ASDNRGGYT
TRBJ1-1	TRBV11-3	ASSQSRGGGTEAF
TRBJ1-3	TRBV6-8	ASSPRRSGNTIY
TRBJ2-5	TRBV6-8	ASRTGTANQETQY